These 17 T cell receptor beta chains share one sample of origin, sequenced in a study of shared clonotypes between healthy human individuals. The table came from immunoSEQ multiplex PCR; TCRdb's copy has only in-frame clones and leaves some out. The data show approximately 1.5 million clones, approximately 98% seen once. Sequencing was performed on naive CD4+ T cells sorted from blood. Regarding subset: CD45RA+ positively selected. These receptors were collected from a man younger than 40 in good health.

This clone was seen once. V is TRBV4-3 and J is TRBJ2-7; D unresolved. The CDR3 consists of 14 residues. Looked up from germline, CDR1 is LGHNA and CDR2 is YSLEER. Trimming took off 3 bases at V and 4 bases at J, with 13 bases between the two ends. CDR3: CASSQARLAYEQYF. The CDR3, as DNA: TGCGCCAGCAGCCAGGCTCGTTTGGCGTACGAGCAGTACTTC.

The chain carries TRBV18 and TRBJ1-2, with 11 bases aligning to TRBD1. Trimming took 1 base from V and 5 from J; bases not matched to a gene: 6. Germline CDR1 KGHSH, CDR2 LQKENI. The CDR3 is 16 amino acids. DNA of the CDR3: TGTGCCAGCTCACCACGGACAGGGGGCGCCGAGTATGGCTACACCTTC. Amino acids: CASSPRTGGAEYGYTF.

This chain links TRBV27 with TRBJ2-5, with TRBD1 as a possible D gene (6 bases). V was cut by 3 bases and J by 5 bases, with 13 bases left in between. Germline CDR1 reads MNHEY; CDR2 reads SMNVEV (reference sequence). This CDR3 spans 14 amino acids. CDR3 amino acids: CASSLTGGLETQYF. CDR3 bases: TGTGCCAGCAGTTTGACTGGGGGCCTGGAGACCCAGTACTTC.

This clone has only one observation. V gene TRBV28 combines with J gene TRBJ2-5, with 7 bases lining up with TRBD1. The CDR3 contains 13 residues. CDR1 and CDR2 (germline): MDHEN, SYDVKM. With 6 bases clipped from V and 5 bases from J, the junction kept 6 bases outside the gene matches. The CDR3 loop is CASRETGKETQYF. CDR3 in DNA: TGTGCCAGCAGAGAGACAGGGAAGGAGACCCAGTACTTC.

This chain links TRBV30 with TRBJ2-3, with TRBD2 matching 10 bases. Trimming cost V 2 bases and J 5 bases; bases outside gene matches: 4. This CDR3 has 14 amino acids. The V gene's germline CDR1 is GTSNPN and CDR2 SVGIG (reference sequence). CDR3 bases: TGTGCCTGGAGTAGCGGGAGGGCCGTAGATACGCAGTATTTT. Translation: CAWSSGRAVDTQYF.

V is TRBV6-1 and J is TRBJ2-7; D is undetermined. The V end was cut by 4 bases, the J end by 3 bases, with 10 bases between. CDR1 MNHNS and CDR2 SASEGT come from the germline V gene. CDR3 length: 13 residues. The CDR3 loop is CASSAQNIYEQYF. As DNA, the CDR3 is TGTGCCAGCAGTGCCCAGAATATCTACGAGCAGTACTTC.

This chain uses TRBV9 with TRBJ2-2, with 11 bases that match TRBD2. The germline gives CDR1 SGDLS, CDR2 YYNGEE. The ends lost 1 base at V and 6 bases at J; junction bases unmatched: 5. The CDR3 extends over 16 amino acids. The CDR3 is CASSVTTSGGPGELFF. The CDR3, as DNA: TGTGCCAGCAGCGTAACCACTAGCGGGGGCCCCGGGGAGCTGTTTTTT.

The chain employs TRBV7-9 and TRBJ2-5; TRBD2 matches 10 bases. With V trimmed by 1 base and J by 1 base, 9 bases remained unmatched. Germline CDR1 SEHNR, CDR2 FQNEAQ (reference sequence). There are 18 residues in the CDR3. CDR3: CASSLGASGRPGQETQYF. In nucleotides, the CDR3 is TGTGCCAGCAGCTTAGGAGCTAGCGGGAGACCCGGCCAAGAGACCCAGTACTTC.

This chain joins TRBV5-1 and TRBJ2-2; weak D call: TRBD1 (5 bases). CDR3 length equals 16 residues. Germline V lookup: CDR1 SGHRS, CDR2 YFSETQ. Trimming shortened V by 1 base and J by 3 bases, and 13 bases separated the two germline ends. In DNA, the CDR3 is TGCGCCAGCAGCTTGACGCCCAGGGTATACACCGGGGAGCTGTTTTTT. Its translation is CASSLTPRVYTGELFF.

The genes are TRBV29-1 and TRBJ2-3; TRBD2 matches at 7 bases. Losses at the gene ends were 3 bases for V and 2 bases for J; bases not matched to a gene: 5. The CDR3 runs to 14 residues. Germline V lookup: CDR1 SQVTM, CDR2 ANQGSEA. In nucleotides, the CDR3 is TGCAGCGTTGACGAAGCGGGGACCACAGATACGCAGTATTTT. This translates into CSVDEAGTTDTQYF.

The chain couples TRBV5-5 to TRBJ1-3; D gene unclear. This CDR3 has 17 amino acids. V was cut by 0 bases and J by 0 bases, with 13 bases left in between. Germline values: CDR1 SGHKS, CDR2 YYEKEE (reference sequence). This CDR3 reads CASSLASNPSSGNTIYF. As DNA, the CDR3 is TGTGCCAGCAGCTTGGCTAGTAATCCGAGCTCTGGAAACACCATATATTTT.

The chain recombines TRBV28 with TRBJ2-7; D gene unclear. Trimming cost V 5 bases and J 6 bases, with 8 bases left between them. The germline CDR1 and CDR2 sequences are MDHEN and SYDVKM. This CDR3 is 11 amino acids long. The CDR3 nucleotides are TGTGCCAGCAGTCCGCGGATCGAGCAGTACTTC. Its translation: CASSPRIEQYF.

The chain links TRBV28 to TRBJ2-7, with a tentative D call TRBD1 (6 bases). This CDR3 has 16 residues. V was clipped by 3 bases and J by 0 bases, with 15 bases between them. Germline CDR1 is MDHEN and CDR2 is SYDVKM. CDR3 in amino acids: CASSFHPGESSYEQYF. The CDR3 nucleotides read TGTGCCAGCAGTTTTCATCCAGGGGAGAGCTCCTACGAGCAGTACTTC.

The chain carries TRBV18 and TRBJ2-5; 8 bases align to TRBD2. CDR3 length equals 17 residues. Germline assignment: CDR1 KGHSH and CDR2 LQKENI. J was trimmed by 1 base and V by 2 bases; bases with no gene match: 9. In nucleotides, the CDR3 is TGTGCCAGCTCACCAATCGCGGGGGGCCAGACCCAAGAGACCCAGTACTTC. It codes for CASSPIAGGQTQETQYF. Looking up the rest from reference TRBV18 and TRBJ2-5 gives the full variable domain: NAGVMQNPRHLVRRRGQEARLRCSPMKGHSHVYWYRQLPEEGLKFMVYLQKENIIDESGMPKERFSAEFPKEGPSILRIQQVVRGDSAAYFCASSPIAGGQTQETQYFGPGTRLLVL.

CDR3 bases: TGTGCCAGCGCTATTGGGGATGAAAAACTGTTTTTT. Translated: CASAIGDEKLFF. The V gene is TRBV2, the J gene TRBJ1-4; D call uncertain. The germline V gene encodes CDR1 SNHLY and CDR2 FYNNEI. V lost 8 bases to trimming and J lost 6 bases, with 10 bases between them. The CDR3 sequence is 12 residues long.

The CDR3 DNA reads as TGTGCCAGCAGCTTGGCCGCTGGGGACGAGCAGTACTTC. Translating gives CASSLAAGDEQYF. The J gene is TRBJ2-7, the V gene TRBV5-4; D remains ambiguous. This CDR3 comprises 13 residues. Germline assignment: CDR1 SGHNT and CDR2 YYREEE (reference sequence). V was shortened by 0 bases and J by 5 bases, with 9 bases between the two germline ends.

The J gene is TRBJ2-5, the V gene TRBV29-1, with D tentatively TRBD1 (5 bases). Trimming removed 7 bases at V and 3 bases at J, with 18 bases between. This CDR3 is built from 14 residues. Germline-derived CDR1 and CDR2 are SQVTM and ANQGSEA. The CDR3 reads CSARLRVLEETQYF. CDR3 nucleotide sequence: TGCAGCGCACGCCTCAGGGTTTTAGAAGAGACCCAGTACTTC.